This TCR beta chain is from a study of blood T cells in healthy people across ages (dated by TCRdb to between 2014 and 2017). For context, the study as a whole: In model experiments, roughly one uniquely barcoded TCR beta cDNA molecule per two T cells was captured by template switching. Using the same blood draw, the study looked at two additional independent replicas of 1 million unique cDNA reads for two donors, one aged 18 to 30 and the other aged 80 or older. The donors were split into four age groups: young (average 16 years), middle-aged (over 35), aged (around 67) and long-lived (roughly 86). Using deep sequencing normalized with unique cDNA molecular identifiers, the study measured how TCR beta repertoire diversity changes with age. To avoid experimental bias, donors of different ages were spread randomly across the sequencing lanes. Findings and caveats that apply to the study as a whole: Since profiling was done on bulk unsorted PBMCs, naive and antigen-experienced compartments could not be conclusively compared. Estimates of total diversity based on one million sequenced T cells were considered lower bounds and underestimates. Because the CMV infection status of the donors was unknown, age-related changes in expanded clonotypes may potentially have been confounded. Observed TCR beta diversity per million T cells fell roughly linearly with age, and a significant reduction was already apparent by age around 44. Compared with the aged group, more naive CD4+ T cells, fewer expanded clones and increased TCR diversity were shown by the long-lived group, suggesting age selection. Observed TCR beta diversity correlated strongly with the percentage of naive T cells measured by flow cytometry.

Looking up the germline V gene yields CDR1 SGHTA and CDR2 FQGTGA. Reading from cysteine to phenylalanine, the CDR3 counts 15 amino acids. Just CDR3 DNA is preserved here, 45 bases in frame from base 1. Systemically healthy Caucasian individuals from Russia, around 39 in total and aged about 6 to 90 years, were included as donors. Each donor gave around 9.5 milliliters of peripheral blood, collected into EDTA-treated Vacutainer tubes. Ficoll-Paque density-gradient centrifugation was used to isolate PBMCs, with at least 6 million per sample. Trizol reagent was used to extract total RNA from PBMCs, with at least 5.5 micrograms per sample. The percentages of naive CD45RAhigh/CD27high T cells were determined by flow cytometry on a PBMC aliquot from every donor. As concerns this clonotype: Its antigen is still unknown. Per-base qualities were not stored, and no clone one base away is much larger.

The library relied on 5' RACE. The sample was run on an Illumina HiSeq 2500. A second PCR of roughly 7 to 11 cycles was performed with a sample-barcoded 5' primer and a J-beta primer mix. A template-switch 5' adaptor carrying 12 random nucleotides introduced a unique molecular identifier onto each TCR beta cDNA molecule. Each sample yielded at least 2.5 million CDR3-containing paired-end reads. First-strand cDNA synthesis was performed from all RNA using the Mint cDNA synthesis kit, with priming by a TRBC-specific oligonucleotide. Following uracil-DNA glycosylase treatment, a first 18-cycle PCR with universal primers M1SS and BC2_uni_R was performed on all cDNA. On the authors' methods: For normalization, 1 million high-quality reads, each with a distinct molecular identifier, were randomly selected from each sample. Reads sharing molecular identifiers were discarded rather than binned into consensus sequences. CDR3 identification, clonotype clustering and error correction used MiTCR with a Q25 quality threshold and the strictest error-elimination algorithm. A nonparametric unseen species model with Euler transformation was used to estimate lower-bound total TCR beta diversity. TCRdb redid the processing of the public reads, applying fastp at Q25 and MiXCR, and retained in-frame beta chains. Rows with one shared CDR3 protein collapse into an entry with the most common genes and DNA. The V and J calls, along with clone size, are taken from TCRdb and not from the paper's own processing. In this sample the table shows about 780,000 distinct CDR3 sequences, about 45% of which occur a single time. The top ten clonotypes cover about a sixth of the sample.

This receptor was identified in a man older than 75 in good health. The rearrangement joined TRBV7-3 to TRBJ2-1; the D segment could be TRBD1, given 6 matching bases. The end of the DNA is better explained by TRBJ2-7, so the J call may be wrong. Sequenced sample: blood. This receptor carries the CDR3 CASSLGTLTTYEQYF. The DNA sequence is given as TGTGCCAGCAGCTTGGGGACACTCACTACCTACGAGCAGTACTTC.